This is a list of T cell receptor beta chains from one sample in a study of response to subunit inactivated influenza vaccine. A single record per CDR3 protein comes from TCRdb applying MiXCR to the RT-PCR reads. The sample contains under 550,000 distinct CDR3 sequences, 7.2% of which appear only once. Sequencing used PBMCs from blood, obtained roughly 24 months after vaccination. These receptor sequences come from a man aged 50-75 years who received an inactivated influenza vaccine. Each CDR3 is given with its conserved first and last residue. Each record gives: J gene, D gene, clone size, V gene, CDR3 protein, CDR3 DNA. D genes are given only for firm matches. Rows give clone size only sometimes, using once, few, many, or a class for an expanded clone.

J gene: TRBJ1-2
D gene: TRBD1
clone size: few
V gene: TRBV6-2/TRBV6-3
CDR3 protein: CASSPQGARLGYTF
CDR3 DNA: TGTGCCAGCAGTCCACAGGGGGCGCGTCTTGGCTACACCTTC

J gene: TRBJ1-5
D gene: .
clone size: few
V gene: TRBV4-3
CDR3 protein: CASSHDTGTNQPQHF
CDR3 DNA: TGCGCCAGCAGCCACGATACAGGAACCAATCAGCCCCAGCATTTT

J gene: TRBJ1-5
D gene: TRBD1
clone size: few
V gene: TRBV25-1
CDR3 protein: CASSGTGGPGQPQHF
CDR3 DNA: TGTGCCAGCAGTGGGACAGGGGGCCCGGGGCAGCCCCAGCATTTT

J gene: TRBJ1-2
D gene: TRBD1
clone size: .
V gene: TRBV6-5
CDR3 protein: CASSYSGTGNDGYTF
CDR3 DNA: TGTGCCAGCAGTTACTCAGGGACAGGGAATGATGGCTACACCTTC

J gene: TRBJ1-5
D gene: TRBD1
clone size: .
V gene: TRBV7-6
CDR3 protein: CASSLSTGLEPQHF
CDR3 DNA: TGTGCCAGCAGCTTATCGACAGGGCTGGAGCCCCAGCATTTT

J gene: TRBJ1-3
D gene: .
clone size: .
V gene: TRBV5-6
CDR3 protein: CASSLRGFSGNTIYF
CDR3 DNA: TGTGCCAGCAGCTTGCGGGGATTCTCTGGAAACACCATATATTTT

J gene: TRBJ2-1
D gene: .
clone size: many
V gene: TRBV7-9
CDR3 protein: CASSFGHPSYNEQFF
CDR3 DNA: TGTGCCAGCAGCTTTGGACACCCCAGTTACAATGAGCAGTTCTTC

J gene: TRBJ2-3
D gene: TRBD2
clone size: few
V gene: TRBV18
CDR3 protein: CASSQQSSGVTDTQYF
CDR3 DNA: TGTGCCAGCTCCCAGCAATCTAGCGGAGTCACAGATACGCAGTATTTT

J gene: TRBJ2-7
D gene: TRBD1
clone size: .
V gene: TRBV24-1
CDR3 protein: CATSDRQGYEQYF
CDR3 DNA: TGTGCCACCAGTGACCGACAGGGATACGAGCAGTACTTC

J gene: TRBJ2-4
D gene: .
clone size: .
V gene: TRBV5-6
CDR3 protein: CASSPGTAKNIQYF
CDR3 DNA: TGTGCCAGCAGCCCCGGGACAGCCAAAAACATTCAGTACTTC

J gene: TRBJ1-2
D gene: .
clone size: .
V gene: TRBV5-6
CDR3 protein: CASSFTGSPYGYTF
CDR3 DNA: TGTGCCAGCAGCTTCACAGGATCTCCCTATGGCTACACCTTC

J gene: TRBJ1-3
D gene: TRBD1
clone size: many
V gene: TRBV9
CDR3 protein: CASSMTGNPSGNTIYF
CDR3 DNA: TGTGCCAGCAGCATGACAGGGAATCCCTCTGGAAACACCATATATTTT

J gene: TRBJ1-1
D gene: .
clone size: many
V gene: TRBV6-5
CDR3 protein: CASSYSPGGTEAFF
CDR3 DNA: TGTGCCAGCAGTTACTCGCCAGGAGGCACTGAAGCTTTCTTT

J gene: TRBJ2-7
D gene: .
clone size: .
V gene: TRBV18
CDR3 protein: CASSPPSKEQYF
CDR3 DNA: TGTGCCAGCTCACCCCCCTCAAAGGAGCAGTACTTC

J gene: TRBJ2-7
D gene: .
clone size: few
V gene: TRBV7-9
CDR3 protein: CASSLAPSTTEQYF
CDR3 DNA: TGTGCCAGCAGCTTAGCCCCGTCGACGACCGAGCAGTACTTC

J gene: TRBJ2-2
D gene: .
clone size: many
V gene: TRBV4-2
CDR3 protein: CASSQGPIGELFF
CDR3 DNA: TGTGCCAGCAGCCAAGGGCCAATCGGGGAGCTGTTTTTT

J gene: TRBJ2-1
D gene: .
clone size: many
V gene: TRBV6-1
CDR3 protein: CASSGGIPRPDSSYNEQFF
CDR3 DNA: TGTGCCAGCAGTGGAGGAATACCGCGACCGGACAGCTCCTACAATGAGCAGTTCTTC

J gene: TRBJ1-2
D gene: .
clone size: .
V gene: TRBV10-3
CDR3 protein: CASGTSILRGYTF
CDR3 DNA: TGTGCCAGCGGGACTTCTATACTGCGGGGCTACACCTTC

J gene: TRBJ2-7
D gene: TRBD1
clone size: .
V gene: TRBV20-1
CDR3 protein: CSARTGLDRVRYEQYF
CDR3 DNA: TGCAGTGCTAGAACTGGTTTGGACAGGGTACGCTACGAGCAGTACTTC

J gene: TRBJ2-5
D gene: .
clone size: .
V gene: TRBV20-1
CDR3 protein: CSAMAAALETQYF
CDR3 DNA: TGCAGTGCTATGGCCGCCGCGTTAGAGACCCAGTACTTC

J gene: TRBJ2-3
D gene: TRBD1
clone size: many
V gene: TRBV12-3/TRBV12-4
CDR3 protein: CASKWDRDVNTQYF
CDR3 DNA: TGTGCCAGCAAATGGGACAGGGATGTCAATACGCAGTATTTT

J gene: TRBJ2-1
D gene: .
clone size: few
V gene: TRBV10-3
CDR3 protein: CAISERVDGKPYNEQFF
CDR3 DNA: TGTGCCATCAGTGAGAGGGTTGATGGGAAGCCCTACAATGAGCAGTTCTTC

J gene: TRBJ2-3
D gene: .
clone size: few
V gene: TRBV7-3
CDR3 protein: CASSLEPWTDTQYF
CDR3 DNA: TGTGCCAGCAGCTTGGAGCCGTGGACAGATACGCAGTATTTT

J gene: TRBJ1-4
D gene: .
clone size: many
V gene: TRBV7-2
CDR3 protein: CASSLGIRGAEKLFF
CDR3 DNA: TGTGCCAGCAGCTTAGGCATTAGGGGTGCTGAAAAACTGTTTTTT

J gene: TRBJ2-5
D gene: .
clone size: .
V gene: TRBV28
CDR3 protein: CASRTRRETQYF
CDR3 DNA: TGTGCCAGCAGGACTAGAAGAGAGACCCAGTACTTC

J gene: TRBJ2-7
D gene: TRBD1
clone size: .
V gene: TRBV3-1
CDR3 protein: CASSQGDRLEQYF
CDR3 DNA: TGTGCCAGCAGCCAAGGGGACAGGCTCGAGCAGTACTTC

J gene: TRBJ2-3
D gene: .
clone size: many
V gene: TRBV6-2/TRBV6-3
CDR3 protein: CASSSTASDTQYF
CDR3 DNA: TGTGCCAGCAGTTCTACAGCTTCCGATACGCAGTATTTT

J gene: TRBJ1-3
D gene: .
clone size: many
V gene: TRBV29-1
CDR3 protein: CSVEPVLGNTIYF
CDR3 DNA: TGCAGCGTTGAACCGGTTCTTGGAAACACCATATATTTT

J gene: TRBJ2-4
D gene: TRBD2
clone size: many
V gene: TRBV20-1
CDR3 protein: CSAGEGASDIQYF
CDR3 DNA: TGCAGTGCTGGGGAGGGAGCTTCGGACATTCAGTACTTC

J gene: TRBJ2-3
D gene: .
clone size: .
V gene: TRBV24-1
CDR3 protein: CATSDPGDIPGPDTQYF
CDR3 DNA: TGTGCCACCAGTGATCCTGGCGACATCCCGGGACCAGATACGCAGTATTTT

J gene: TRBJ2-7
D gene: TRBD2
clone size: few
V gene: TRBV6-5
CDR3 protein: CASSHGTSGYEQYF
CDR3 DNA: TGTGCCAGCAGTCACGGGACTAGCGGTTACGAGCAGTACTTC

J gene: TRBJ2-7
D gene: .
clone size: many
V gene: TRBV7-2
CDR3 protein: CASSLVPSTYEQYF
CDR3 DNA: TGTGCCAGCAGCTTAGTCCCCTCCACCTACGAGCAGTACTTC

J gene: TRBJ2-3
D gene: TRBD2
clone size: .
V gene: TRBV4-2
CDR3 protein: CASSQVSSGRGSTDTQYF
CDR3 DNA: TGTGCCAGCAGCCAAGTGTCTAGCGGGAGAGGGAGCACAGATACGCAGTATTTT

J gene: TRBJ2-7
D gene: TRBD1
clone size: few
V gene: TRBV27
CDR3 protein: CASSSGQGKWQYF
CDR3 DNA: TGTGCCAGCAGCTCCGGACAGGGGAAGTGGCAGTACTTC

J gene: TRBJ2-3
D gene: .
clone size: few
V gene: TRBV6-1
CDR3 protein: CASSEVGGGYTDTQYF
CDR3 DNA: TGTGCCAGCAGTGAAGTTGGGGGAGGTTACACAGATACGCAGTATTTT

J gene: TRBJ1-3
D gene: .
clone size: few
V gene: TRBV20-1
CDR3 protein: CSVSGGGNTIYF
CDR3 DNA: TGCAGTGTTTCGGGTGGTGGAAACACCATATATTTT

J gene: TRBJ1-1
D gene: .
clone size: .
V gene: TRBV4-3
CDR3 protein: CASSQDSSGNTEAFF
CDR3 DNA: TGCGCCAGCAGCCAAGATTCTTCAGGGAACACTGAAGCTTTCTTT

J gene: TRBJ2-2
D gene: TRBD1
clone size: few
V gene: TRBV7-2
CDR3 protein: CASSLVGGSDTGELFF
CDR3 DNA: TGTGCCAGCAGCTTAGTAGGGGGCAGTGACACCGGGGAGCTGTTTTTT

J gene: TRBJ1-1
D gene: .
clone size: .
V gene: TRBV5-1
CDR3 protein: CASSYNAYTEAFF
CDR3 DNA: TGCGCCAGCAGCTATAACGCCTACACTGAAGCTTTCTTT

J gene: TRBJ2-5
D gene: .
clone size: many
V gene: TRBV12-3/TRBV12-4
CDR3 protein: CASSLVLAGGETQYF
CDR3 DNA: TGTGCCAGCAGTTTGGTGCTAGCCGGGGGAGAGACCCAGTACTTC

J gene: TRBJ2-7
D gene: .
clone size: few
V gene: TRBV23-1
CDR3 protein: CASSQSRRASSYEQYF
CDR3 DNA: TGCGCCAGCAGTCAATCGAGAAGGGCGAGCTCCTACGAGCAGTACTTC

J gene: TRBJ2-3
D gene: TRBD1
clone size: .
V gene: TRBV20-1
CDR3 protein: CSAPRTGEDTQYF
CDR3 DNA: TGCAGTGCTCCTCGGACAGGCGAAGATACGCAGTATTTT

J gene: TRBJ2-1
D gene: .
clone size: few
V gene: TRBV27
CDR3 protein: CASSLTSFNEQFF
CDR3 DNA: TGTGCCAGCAGTCTAACTAGCTTCAATGAGCAGTTCTTC

J gene: TRBJ2-5
D gene: TRBD2
clone size: few
V gene: TRBV3-1
CDR3 protein: CASSQAPSGWTAQETQYF
CDR3 DNA: TGTGCCAGCAGCCAAGCCCCTAGCGGGTGGACCGCCCAAGAGACCCAGTACTTC

J gene: TRBJ2-7
D gene: TRBD1
clone size: .
V gene: TRBV5-1
CDR3 protein: CASSLEQGGSYEQYF
CDR3 DNA: TGCGCCAGCAGCTTGGAACAGGGGGGCTCCTACGAGCAGTACTTC

J gene: TRBJ1-1
D gene: .
clone size: .
V gene: TRBV3-1
CDR3 protein: CASSKEVPGAEAFF
CDR3 DNA: TGTGCCAGCAGCAAAGAGGTCCCGGGGGCCGAAGCTTTCTTT

J gene: TRBJ1-1
D gene: .
clone size: .
V gene: TRBV3-1
CDR3 protein: CASSHQTGWGITEAFF
CDR3 DNA: TGTGCCAGCAGCCACCAGACTGGGTGGGGGATCACTGAAGCTTTCTTT

J gene: TRBJ2-1
D gene: .
clone size: many
V gene: TRBV15
CDR3 protein: CATSIKLVYEQFF
CDR3 DNA: TGTGCCACCAGCATTAAACTAGTCTATGAGCAGTTCTTC

J gene: TRBJ2-7
D gene: .
clone size: .
V gene: TRBV24-1
CDR3 protein: CATSDLGWTVDAYEQYF
CDR3 DNA: TGTGCCACCAGTGATTTGGGATGGACCGTGGATGCCTACGAGCAGTACTTC

J gene: TRBJ2-7
D gene: .
clone size: many
V gene: TRBV27
CDR3 protein: CASRLRATVDYEQYF
CDR3 DNA: TGTGCCAGCAGGTTGAGAGCGACAGTAGACTACGAGCAGTACTTC

J gene: TRBJ2-1
D gene: TRBD2
clone size: few
V gene: TRBV7-9
CDR3 protein: CASSPNVGLADYNEQFF
CDR3 DNA: TGTGCCAGCAGCCCAAACGTGGGACTAGCGGATTACAATGAGCAGTTCTTC

J gene: TRBJ2-7
D gene: .
clone size: few
V gene: TRBV15
CDR3 protein: CATSRVTASYEQYF
CDR3 DNA: TGTGCCACCAGCAGAGTGACAGCCTCCTACGAGCAGTACTTC

J gene: TRBJ1-1
D gene: TRBD1
clone size: few
V gene: TRBV6-1
CDR3 protein: CASSPEDLLGGLAFF
CDR3 DNA: TGTGCCAGCAGTCCCGAGGACTTGCTAGGGGGCTTGGCTTTCTTT

J gene: TRBJ2-3
D gene: TRBD2
clone size: many
V gene: TRBV7-2
CDR3 protein: CASSLRGGQADTQYF
CDR3 DNA: TGTGCCAGCAGCTTACGGGGGGGCCAAGCAGATACGCAGTATTTT

J gene: TRBJ2-5
D gene: TRBD2
clone size: few
V gene: TRBV4-2
CDR3 protein: CASSRVSGGRDGETQYF
CDR3 DNA: TGTGCCAGCAGCCGAGTTAGCGGGGGGCGCGACGGGGAGACCCAGTACTTC

J gene: TRBJ2-3
D gene: TRBD1
clone size: .
V gene: TRBV7-6
CDR3 protein: CASSLRTGAATDTQYF
CDR3 DNA: TGTGCCAGCAGCTTAAGGACAGGGGCCGCTACAGATACGCAGTATTTT